The table lists the clone carrying this T cell receptor (beta chain) with many counts. Its antigen is not identified. These data are taken from a study of T cells in Graves' hyperthyroidism and ophthalmopathy. Study-wide points: Within blood appeared most thyroid clonotypes that had expanded above 0.001.

RNA transcripts gave rise to amplified TCR beta CDR3 regions. The primer set for the first-round RT-PCR of the TCR CDR3 was HTBI. TCRdb re-derived calls from the multiplex PCR reads in MiXCR, one entry per CDR3 protein. Of hundreds of thousands of distinct CDR3 sequences listed, 13% to 15% are singletons. Trimming removed 6 bases at V and 8 bases at J, with 22 bases between. The CDR3 contains 15 residues. The germline gives CDR1 SNHLY, CDR2 FYNNEI. The clonotype comes from a woman younger than 30 with Graves' hyperthyroidism. The chain uses TRBV2 and TRBJ1-2, with D perhaps TRBD1 (6 bases). Sample: blood. The DNA for the CDR3 is TGTGCCAGCAGGTCACCGGGACAAACACGCCGGGGCTACACCTTC. This translates into CASRSPGQTRRGYTF. The entire variable domain, with the rest obtained from reference TRBV2 and TRBJ1-2, is as follows: EPEVTQTPSHQVTQMGQEVILRCVPISNHLYFYWYRQILGQKVEFLVSFYNNEISEKSEIFDDQFSVERPDGSNFTLKIRSTKLEDSAMYFCASRSPGQTRRGYTFGSGTRLTVV.